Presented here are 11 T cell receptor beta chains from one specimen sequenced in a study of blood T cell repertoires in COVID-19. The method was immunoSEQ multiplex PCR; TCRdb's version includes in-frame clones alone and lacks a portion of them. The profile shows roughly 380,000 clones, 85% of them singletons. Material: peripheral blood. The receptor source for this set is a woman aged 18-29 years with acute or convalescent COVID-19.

The DNA for the CDR3 is TGTGCCAGCAGTTCGACGGAGAATGAAAAACTGTTTTTT. Translated, it gives CASSSTENEKLFF. This chain connects TRBV6-6 to TRBJ1-4; D is uncertain. With 4 bases removed from V and 5 bases from J, the gap between germline ends came to 8 bases. The CDR3 extends over 13 amino acids. The germline gives CDR1 MNHNY, CDR2 SVGAGI (reference sequence).

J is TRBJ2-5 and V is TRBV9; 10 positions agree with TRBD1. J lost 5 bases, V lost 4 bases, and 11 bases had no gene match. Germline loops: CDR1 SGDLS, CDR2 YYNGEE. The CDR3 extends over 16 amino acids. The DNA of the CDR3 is TGTGCCAGCAGCCCCGGCGGACAGGGGGTTCCGGAGACCCAGTACTTC. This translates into CASSPGGQGVPETQYF.

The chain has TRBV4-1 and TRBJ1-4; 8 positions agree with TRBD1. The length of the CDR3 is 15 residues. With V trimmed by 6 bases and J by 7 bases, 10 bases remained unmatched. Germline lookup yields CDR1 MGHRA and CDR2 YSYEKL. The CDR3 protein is CASRVTGERVEKLFF. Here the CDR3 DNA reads TGCGCCAGCAGAGTGACAGGGGAAAGGGTTGAAAAACTGTTTTTT.

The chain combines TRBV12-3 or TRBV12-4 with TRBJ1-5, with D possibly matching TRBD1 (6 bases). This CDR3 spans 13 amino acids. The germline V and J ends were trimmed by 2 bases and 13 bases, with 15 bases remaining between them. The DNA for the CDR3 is TGTGCCAGCAGTTTATGGGGTACAGGGTCTCAGCATTTT. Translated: CASSLWGTGSQHF.

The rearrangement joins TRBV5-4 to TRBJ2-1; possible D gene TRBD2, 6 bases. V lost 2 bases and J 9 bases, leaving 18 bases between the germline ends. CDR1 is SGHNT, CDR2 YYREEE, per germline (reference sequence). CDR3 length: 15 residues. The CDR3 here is CASSFRDYGRAEQFF. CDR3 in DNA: TGTGCCAGCAGCTTCCGAGACTACGGGAGAGCTGAGCAGTTCTTC.

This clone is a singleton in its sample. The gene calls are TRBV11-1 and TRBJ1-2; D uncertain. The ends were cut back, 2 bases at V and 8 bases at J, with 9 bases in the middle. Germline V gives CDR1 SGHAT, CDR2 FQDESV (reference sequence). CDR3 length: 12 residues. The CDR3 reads CASSLFGVGYTF. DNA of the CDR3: TGTGCCAGCAGCTTATTCGGGGTCGGCTACACCTTC.

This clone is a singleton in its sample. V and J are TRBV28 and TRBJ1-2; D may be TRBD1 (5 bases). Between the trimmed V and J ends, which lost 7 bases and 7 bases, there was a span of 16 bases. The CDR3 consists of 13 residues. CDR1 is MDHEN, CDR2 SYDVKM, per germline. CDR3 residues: CASNRFGSTGYTF. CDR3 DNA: TGTGCCAGCAACAGGTTTGGTTCGACTGGCTACACCTTC.

DNA of the CDR3: TGTGCCAGCAGTTCGACAGGGAGTTCACCCCTCCACTTT. Protein product: CASSSTGSSPLHF. This chain connects TRBV28 to TRBJ1-6, with 7 nucleotides matching TRBD1. The CDR3 loop spans 13 amino acids. The germline V gene has CDR1 MDHEN and CDR2 SYDVKM. After removal of 4 bases from V and 9 bases from J, the junction contained 3 bases not matched to a gene.

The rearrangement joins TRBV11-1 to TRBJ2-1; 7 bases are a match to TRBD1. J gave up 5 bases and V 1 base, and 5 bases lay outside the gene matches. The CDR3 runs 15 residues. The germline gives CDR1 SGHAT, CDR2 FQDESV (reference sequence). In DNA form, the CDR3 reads TGTGCCAGCAGCTTAGTTGGGACAGTCGACAATGAGCAGTTCTTC. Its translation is CASSLVGTVDNEQFF.

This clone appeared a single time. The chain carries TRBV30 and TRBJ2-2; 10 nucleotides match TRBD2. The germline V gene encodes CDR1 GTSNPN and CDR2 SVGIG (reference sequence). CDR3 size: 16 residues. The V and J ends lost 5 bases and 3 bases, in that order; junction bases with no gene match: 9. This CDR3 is CAWGDLAGGYTGELFF. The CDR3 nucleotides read TGTGCCTGGGGTGACTTAGCGGGGGGATACACCGGGGAGCTGTTTTTT.

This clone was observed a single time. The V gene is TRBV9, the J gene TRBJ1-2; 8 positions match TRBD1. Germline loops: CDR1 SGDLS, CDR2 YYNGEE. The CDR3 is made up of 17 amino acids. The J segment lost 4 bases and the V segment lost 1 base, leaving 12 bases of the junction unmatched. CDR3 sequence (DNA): TGTGCCAGCAGCGTACTCACAGATAATACAGGGGGCTATGGCTACACCTTC. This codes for CASSVLTDNTGGYGYTF.